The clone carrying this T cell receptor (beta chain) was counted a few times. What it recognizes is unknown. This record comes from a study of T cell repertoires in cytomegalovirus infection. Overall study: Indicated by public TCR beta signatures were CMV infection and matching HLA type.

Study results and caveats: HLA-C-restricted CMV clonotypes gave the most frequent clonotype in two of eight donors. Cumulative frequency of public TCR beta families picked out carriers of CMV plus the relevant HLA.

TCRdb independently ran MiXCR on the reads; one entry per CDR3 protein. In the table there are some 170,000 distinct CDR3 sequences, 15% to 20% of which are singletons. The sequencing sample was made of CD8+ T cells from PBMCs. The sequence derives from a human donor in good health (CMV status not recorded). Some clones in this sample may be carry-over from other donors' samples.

DNA of the CDR3: TGTGCCAGCAGCACCAACAGGGGAGAAGGTGGAAACACCATATATTTT. Protein sequence: CASSTNRGEGGNTIYF. This chain links TRBV7-8 with TRBJ1-3; 7 bases line up with TRBD1. The CDR3 runs 16 residues. J was trimmed by 3 bases and V by 5 bases; bases with no gene match: 10. CDR1 and CDR2 (germline): SGHVS, FQNEAQ.